This T cell receptor beta chain was captured in a study of T cell responses to AZD1222 COVID-19 vaccine. General study findings and limits: Spike-spanning, vaccine-associated CD4 TCRs were dominant at 160-218 and 743-854. Vaccination with two AZD1222 doses was followed by a rise in Spike-specific TCR breadth and depth. Most donors were white British and more were female, and clonal diversity was possibly underestimated. After the peak T cell response, and only then, were repertoires sampled.

Unmatched junction bases numbered 8, after V lost 5 bases and J lost 6 bases. The CDR3 has 15 amino acids. The germline gives CDR1 SGHVS, CDR2 FNYEAQ. This table comes from immunoSEQ multiplex PCR, and its TCRdb copy is limited to in-frame clones, with some not included. The sample records 130,000 to 150,000 clones, approximately 90% being singletons. A remark on this clone: As yet, its antigen is unknown.

The sequences come from peripheral blood, collected on day 0 of AZD1222 vaccination. The sequence was collected from an adult in good health. The chain joins TRBV7-6 to TRBJ2-2; TRBD2 aligns across 8 bases. DNA of the CDR3: TGTGCCAGCAGCCTCCAAGCGGGGGCGTCCGGGGAGCTGTTTTTT. This codes for CASSLQAGASGELFF.